This TCR beta chain appears in the sequencing data of a study of blood T cell repertoires in COVID-19. The protocol was immunoSEQ multiplex PCR, while the TCRdb copy is restricted to in-frame clones and leaves out a portion. The sample includes about 110,000 clones, 88% of them seen just once. The V end lost 4 bases, the J end lost 3 bases, and 4 bases lay between the germline ends. CDR3 length: 11 residues. CDR1 and CDR2 from the germline V gene are SGHRS and YFSETQ. V gene TRBV5-1 combines with J gene TRBJ1-1; unclear D gene. Specimen: peripheral blood. The source of this sequence is a human donor in a cohort sampled during active COVID-19. The CDR3 region is CASSGHTEAFF. The CDR3 DNA sequence: TGCGCCAGCAGCGGGCACACTGAAGCTTTCTTT.